The 7 T cell receptor beta chains listed next were all sequenced from one sample in a study of T cell changes during pregnancy in multiple sclerosis. Clones were read by immunoSEQ multiplex PCR, and TCRdb kept only the in-frame ones, dropping some. Of just over 40,000 clones listed, 89% are singletons. Material: CD4+ T cells from peripheral blood mononuclear cells, obtained in the first trimester of pregnancy. The source is a female donor with multiple sclerosis, enrolled in a pregnancy study.

This chain joins TRBV2 and TRBJ1-5; possible D gene TRBD1, 6 bases. In germline, CDR1 is SNHLY, CDR2 FYNNEI. Trimming left V 6 bases short and J 4 bases short, with 16 bases between. The CDR3 has 15 residues. Here the CDR3 DNA reads TGTGCCAGCAGCGAACAGGGTATCCGGAATCAGCCCCAGCATTTT. Its translation: CASSEQGIRNQPQHF.

This chain joins TRBV5-6 and TRBJ2-5; possibly TRBD1 for D (7 bases). Trimming took 1 base from V and 5 from J, leaving 12 bases between them. The CDR3 extends over 14 amino acids. CDR1 is SGHDT, CDR2 YYEEEE, per germline. CDR3 amino acids: CASSLRQGGETQYF. CDR3 DNA sequence: TGTGCCAGCAGCTTGAGGCAGGGGGGCGAGACCCAGTACTTC.

The V call is TRBV15, the J call TRBJ1-5, with unresolved D. CDR3 size: 14 residues. The germline V gene encodes CDR1 LNHNV and CDR2 YYDKDF (reference sequence). V lost 2 bases and J lost 7, with 12 bases in between. The CDR3 protein is CATSRKGGGQPQHF. The DNA of the CDR3 is TGTGCCACCAGCAGAAAGGGTGGAGGACAGCCCCAGCATTTT.

The chain has TRBV11-2 and TRBJ2-3; 11 positions match TRBD2. Germline V gives CDR1 SGHAT, CDR2 FQNNGV. The CDR3 is 16 residues long. The trim removed 0 bases at V and 6 bases at J, leaving 5 bases unmatched. As DNA, the CDR3 is TGTGCCAGCAGCTTAGATGTAGCGGGGGGGCCCGATACGCAGTATTTT. Translation gives CASSLDVAGGPDTQYF.

V usage is TRBV6-5 and J usage is TRBJ1-5; D gene uncertain. CDR1 MNHEY and CDR2 SVGAGI come from the germline V gene. The CDR3 runs to 15 residues. V was shortened by 4 bases and J by 0 bases, with 10 bases between the two germline ends. In DNA, the CDR3 is TGTGCCAGCAGTTTCTCTTTCTATAGCAATCAGCCCCAGCATTTT. Encoded protein: CASSFSFYSNQPQHF.

The rearrangement joins TRBV7-3 to TRBJ2-2; D is uncertain. The V and J ends lost 5 bases and 0 bases respectively, with 13 bases between them. Germline lookup yields CDR1 SGHTA and CDR2 FQGTGA. The CDR3 has 16 amino acids. CDR3: CASSENGAANTGELFF. As DNA, the CDR3 is TGTGCCAGCAGCGAGAACGGAGCAGCGAACACCGGGGAGCTGTTTTTT.

The chain joins TRBV19 to TRBJ2-1; D is undetermined. The CDR3 is made up of 15 amino acids. Germline lookup yields CDR1 LNHDA and CDR2 SQIVND (reference sequence). Trimming took off 5 bases at V and 0 bases at J, with 11 bases between the two ends. CDR3 in amino acids: CASSASVSSYNEQFF. DNA of the CDR3: TGTGCCAGTAGTGCGAGTGTAAGCTCCTACAATGAGCAGTTCTTC.